A single sample is the source of the 4 T cell receptor beta chains below, sequenced in a study of beta chain features in type 1 diabetes. The whole isolated RNA underwent reverse transcription, so sequencing captured expressed TCRB transcripts. Profiling relied on immunoSEQ multiplex PCR, and the TCRdb table lists in-frame clones only, not all of them. The table records around 180,000 clones, about 7.9% of them present only once. The antigens these receptors bind are not known. Whole-study results and caveats: TCRB CDR3s from Type 1 diabetes patients were moderately but significantly shorter in all four CD4+ subsets.

What was sequenced was central memory CD4+ T cells from blood. These receptors were obtained from a young man with type 1 diabetes.

This clone was found many times. CDR3 loop: CASSPNRGDVAGELFF. CDR3 DNA sequence: TGTGCCAGCTCACCGAACAGGGGGGACGTCGCTGGGGAGCTGTTTTTT. This chain connects TRBV18 to TRBJ2-2; 8 nucleotides match TRBD1. This CDR3 comprises 16 residues. The J segment lost 8 bases and the V segment lost 3 bases, leaving 11 bases of the junction unmatched. From germline, CDR1 is KGHSH and CDR2 LQKENI. Based on the CDR3 plus reference TRBV18 and TRBJ2-2, the full variable domain is NAGVMQNPRHLVRRRGQEARLRCSPMKGHSHVYWYRQLPEEGLKFMVYLQKENIIDESGMPKERFSAEFPKEGPSILRIQQVVRGDSAAYFCASSPNRGDVAGELFFGEGSRLTVL.

Comment on this clone: This CDR3 is also generated by other DNA sequences in the sample. V is TRBV7-2 and J is TRBJ2-1; a weak D match, TRBD1 (5 bases). The CDR3 length is 12 residues. Germline V lookup: CDR1 SGHTA, CDR2 FQGNSA. V was pared by 4 bases and J by 6 bases, with 7 bases between. The CDR3 region has the DNA TGTGCCAGCAGCTCTAGGGGCAATGAGCAGTTCTTC. Protein sequence: CASSSRGNEQFF.

This clone turned up a few times. This rearrangement joins TRBV6-5 to TRBJ2-3; 10 nucleotides match TRBD2. The junction had 3 bases not matched to a gene; V was cut back by 4 bases and J by 2 bases. Germline-derived CDR1 and CDR2 are MNHEY and SVGAGI. The CDR3 runs to 15 residues. CDR3 nucleotides: TGTGCCAGCAGTTCAGGACTAGCGGACACAGATACGCAGTATTTT. Amino acids: CASSSGLADTDTQYF.

This clone was recorded a few times. This CDR3 reads CAWRDRRRGATYEQYF. The CDR3 DNA sequence: TGTGCCTGGAGGGATCGTCGGCGGGGGGCCACCTACGAGCAGTACTTC. The rearrangement joins TRBV30 to TRBJ2-7; TRBD2 matches at 8 bases. Germline-derived CDR1 and CDR2 are GTSNPN and SVGIG (reference sequence). Trimming cost V 3 bases and J 2 bases; bases outside gene matches: 12. This CDR3 has 16 residues.